This T cell receptor beta chain comes out of a study of tissue T cells after allogeneic stem cell transplantation. Whole-study context: Several unmodified and three CD34-selected T-cell-depleted grafts went to graft-versus-host disease patients.

This research-autopsy study prospectively enrolled adult allogeneic hematopoietic cell transplant recipients with steroid-refractory graft-versus-host disease. All graft-versus-host disease patients had gastrointestinal involvement and received several lines of directed therapy. Concerning this clone: Its antigen is unknown.

Libraries were prepared by immunoSEQ multiplex PCR; TCRdb keeps only in-frame clonotypes and omits some of them. This table has 4,000 to 6,000 clones, around 63% appearing once. Germline V CDR1 and CDR2: MGHRA, YSYEKL. CDR3 length: 15 amino acids. V was shortened by 1 base and J by 0 bases, with 9 bases between the two germline ends. General study findings and limits: This small cohort was clinically heterogeneous, and sampling depth was a limitation.

Sequencing was performed on duodenal tissue, taken at autopsy. The chain links TRBV4-1 to TRBJ1-1, with unresolved D. The sequence was obtained from a female patient between 18 and 55 years old with steroid-refractory graft-versus-host disease after an allogeneic stem cell transplant. The T cells may partly be graft donor cells. The CDR3 reads CASSQGAGMNTEAFF. CDR3 nucleotides: TGCGCCAGCAGCCAAGGGGCGGGGATGAACACTGAAGCTTTCTTT.